This T cell receptor beta chain was identified in a study of PD-L1 blockade in urothelial cancer. Study in general: Male sex and bladder-origin urothelial cancer characterized about 85% of the roughly 29 patients. Prior exposure to chemotherapy in patients amounted to 0 to 3 regimens received.

Findings and limits, study-wide: Survival was better when pretreatment blood TCR clonality fell below the median.

Worth noting for this clone: The antigen remains undetermined. The same CDR3 is also encoded by other DNA sequences in this sample.

Trimming cost V 4 bases and J 4 bases; bases outside gene matches: 10. CDR3 length: 15 amino acids. CDR1 is SGDLS, CDR2 YYNGEE, per germline. Synthetic spike-ins, TCR analog templates, were added into each PCR. Assay: immunoSEQ multiplex PCR; the TCRdb copy retains only in-frame clones and omits some. In the table there are just under 30,000 clones, 70% to 90% of which are singletons. The specimen was PBMCs, collected around atezolizumab (anti-PD-L1) treatment. This TCR was sampled from a man in his fifties with urothelial cancer. This chain connects TRBV9 to TRBJ2-5, with TRBD1 identical over 7 bases. CDR3 sequence reads: CASSPMTGFGETQYF. Written as DNA, the CDR3 is TGTGCCAGCAGCCCAATGACAGGGTTTGGAGAGACCCAGTACTTC.